This T cell receptor beta chain comes out of a study of blood T cell repertoires in COVID-19. Germline CDR1 reads SEHNR; CDR2 reads FQNEAQ (reference sequence). Germline trimming cut 2 bases from V and 3 bases from J; bases unmatched to any gene: 11. This CDR3 region has 18 residues. Clones were read by immunoSEQ multiplex PCR, and TCRdb kept only the in-frame ones, dropping some. The sample shows some 150,000 clones, approximately 87% of them seen only once. The sample was peripheral blood. The chain recombines TRBV7-9 with TRBJ2-3; 10 nucleotides align to TRBD2. The receptor's source is a man aged 18 to 30 with active or convalescent COVID-19. The CDR3 is CASSLLSGGAGRTDTQYF. In DNA, the CDR3 is TGTGCCAGCAGCTTACTGAGCGGGGGGGCCGGTAGAACAGATACGCAGTATTTT.